The rows below give T cell receptor beta chains drawn from one sample of a study of T cell responses to AZD1222 COVID-19 vaccine. Sequenced by immunoSEQ multiplex PCR; TCRdb stores in-frame clones only, minus some. The table shows about 120,000 clones, with over 75% occurring only once. This specimen consisted of peripheral blood, obtained on day 0 of AZD1222 vaccination. These receptors originate from an adult in good health. CDR3s include the opening cysteine and the closing phenylalanine or tryptophan. The D gene is left open where the match is weak. Clone sizes are given selectively: once, few, many, or a class where the clone is expanded.

d_call clone_size v_call cdr3_length cdr3_aa
NA NA TRBV9 14 CASSPKGTYNEQFF
TRBD1 once TRBV28 14 CASSLTGGSGELFF
NA NA TRBV11-1 15 CASSLGPEGAGELFF
TRBD1 few TRBV27 12 CASRQGNQPQHF
TRBD2 NA TRBV7-2 15 CASSFTSGIAHEQYF
NA NA TRBV19 13 CASSGQDSYEQYF
NA once TRBV11-2 13 CASSFGPIQPQHF
NA NA TRBV28 15 CASSSHTSYQETQYF
NA once TRBV5-6 12 CASSLGDYEQYF
NA NA TRBV7-2 13 CASSRAFRRGYTF
NA NA TRBV3-1/TRBV3-2 14 CASSPGPYQETQYF
NA NA TRBV28 16 CASGSLGDGPTGELFF
NA NA TRBV11-2 13 CASSHNTGVGYTF
NA NA TRBV28 11 CASARVEKLFF
NA NA TRBV12-1 19 CASRPGATGVGGSGNTIYF
TRBD1 NA TRBV27 15 CASSPGGKNYNEQFF
NA NA TRBV11-3 13 CASSLTHQETQYF
TRBD1 NA TRBV30 14 CAWRDTGENTEAFF
TRBD1 medium-sized TRBV6-4 14 CASSDGTGGNEQFF
NA NA TRBV10-3 15 CAISSSSAPQETQYF
NA NA TRBV7-3 14 CASSSGTPYNEQFF
TRBD2 NA TRBV28 16 CASSLSSGGPYYEQYF
NA NA TRBV7-3 13 CASSPYPISEAFF
TRBD2 NA TRBV6-6 14 CASTGDGGTVELFF
NA NA TRBV29-1 11 CSAIGNGGTFF
NA NA TRBV6-5 15 CASSYSWSDNTEAFF
TRBD1 NA TRBV5-1 15 CASSLETGTYHGYTF
TRBD1 NA TRBV7-9 15 CASTPGQGDTGELFF
NA once TRBV15 14 CATAAKGDEETQYF
NA NA TRBV6-5 14 CASSYSRTENGYTF
NA NA TRBV30 13 CAWSARSYNEQFF
TRBD2 NA TRBV11-3 16 CASSFQASGISGELFF
TRBD2 NA TRBV9 15 CASSVELAGGGEQFF
TRBD1 NA TRBV5-1 12 CASGTGGETQYF
TRBD2 NA TRBV28 16 CASSFGSGISSYEQYF
NA NA TRBV6-5 12 CASSRGNQPQHF